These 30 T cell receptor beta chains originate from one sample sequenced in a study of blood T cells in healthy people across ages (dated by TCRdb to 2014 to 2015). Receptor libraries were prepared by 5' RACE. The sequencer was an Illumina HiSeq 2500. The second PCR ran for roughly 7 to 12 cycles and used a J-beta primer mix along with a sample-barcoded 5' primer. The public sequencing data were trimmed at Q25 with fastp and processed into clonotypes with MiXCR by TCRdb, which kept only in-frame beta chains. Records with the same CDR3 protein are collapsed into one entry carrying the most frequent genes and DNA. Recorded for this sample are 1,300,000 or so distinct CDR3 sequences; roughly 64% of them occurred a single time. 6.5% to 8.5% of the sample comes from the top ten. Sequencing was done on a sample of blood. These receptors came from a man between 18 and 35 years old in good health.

CDR3 bases: TGCAGCGTTGTGGGGCAGGGGGCCCACGAGCAGTACTTC. It encodes CSVVGQGAHEQYF. The J gene is TRBJ2-5, the V gene TRBV29-1; TRBD1 aligns across 8 bases. The J call may be wrong; the DNA end is better matched by TRBJ2-7. CDR1 SQVTM and CDR2 ANQGSEA come from the germline V gene. CDR3 size: 13 residues.

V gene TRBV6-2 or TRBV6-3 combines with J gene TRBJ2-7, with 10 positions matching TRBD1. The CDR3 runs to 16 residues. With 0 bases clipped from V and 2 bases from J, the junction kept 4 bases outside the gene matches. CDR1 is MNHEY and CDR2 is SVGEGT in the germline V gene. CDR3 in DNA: TGTGCCAGCAGTTACTCTTCGACAGGGGGCACCTACGAGCAGTACTTC. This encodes CASSYSSTGGTYEQYF.

CDR3 DNA sequence: TGCAGTGCTGGTACTAGCGGGAATACAGATACGCAGTATTTT. Translated, it gives CSAGTSGNTDTQYF. V gene TRBV20-1 combines with J gene TRBJ2-3; 10 bases match TRBD2. The CDR3 contains 14 residues. The ends lost 5 bases at V and 3 bases at J; junction bases unmatched: 5. Germline CDR1 DFQATT, CDR2 SNEGSKA (reference sequence).

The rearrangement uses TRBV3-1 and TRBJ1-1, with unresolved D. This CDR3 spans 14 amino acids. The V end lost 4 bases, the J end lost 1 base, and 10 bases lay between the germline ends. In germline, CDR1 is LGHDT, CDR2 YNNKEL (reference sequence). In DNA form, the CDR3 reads TGTGCCAGCAGCCGGGAAGACCGGAACACTGAAGCTTTCTTT. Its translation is CASSREDRNTEAFF.

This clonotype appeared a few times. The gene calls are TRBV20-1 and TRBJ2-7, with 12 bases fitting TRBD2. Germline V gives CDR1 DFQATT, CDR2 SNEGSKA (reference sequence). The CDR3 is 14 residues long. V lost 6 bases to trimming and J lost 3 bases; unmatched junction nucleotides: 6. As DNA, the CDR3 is TGCAGTGCAGATACTAGCGGGGGGAACTACGAGCAGTACTTC. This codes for CSADTSGGNYEQYF.

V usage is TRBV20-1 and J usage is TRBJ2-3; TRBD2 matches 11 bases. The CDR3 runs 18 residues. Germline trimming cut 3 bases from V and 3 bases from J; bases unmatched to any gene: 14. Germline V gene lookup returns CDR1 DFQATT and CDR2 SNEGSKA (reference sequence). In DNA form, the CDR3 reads TGCAGTGCTAGGGGACTAGCGGCTCCCCTGGGGAATACAGATACGCAGTATTTT. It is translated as CSARGLAAPLGNTDTQYF.

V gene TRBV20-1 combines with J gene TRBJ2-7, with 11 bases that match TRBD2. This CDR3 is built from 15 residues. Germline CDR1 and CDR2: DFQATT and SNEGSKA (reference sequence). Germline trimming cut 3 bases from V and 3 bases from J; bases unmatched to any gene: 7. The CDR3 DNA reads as TGCAGTGCTAGTTGGCGTAGCGGGAGGGTCTACGAGCAGTACTTC. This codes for CSASWRSGRVYEQYF.

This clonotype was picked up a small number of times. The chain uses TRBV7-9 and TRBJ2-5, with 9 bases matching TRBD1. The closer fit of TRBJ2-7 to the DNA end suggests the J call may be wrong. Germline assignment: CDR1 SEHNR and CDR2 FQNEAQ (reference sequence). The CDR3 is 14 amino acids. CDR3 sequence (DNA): TGTGCCAGCAGCTCGGGACAGGGTCTCGACGAGCAGTACTTC. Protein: CASSSGQGLDEQYF.

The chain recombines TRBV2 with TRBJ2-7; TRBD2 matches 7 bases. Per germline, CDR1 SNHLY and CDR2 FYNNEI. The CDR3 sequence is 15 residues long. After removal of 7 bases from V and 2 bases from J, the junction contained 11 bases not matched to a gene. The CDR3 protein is CASKFGLAETYEQYF. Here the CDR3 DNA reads TGTGCCAGCAAGTTCGGCCTAGCGGAAACCTACGAGCAGTACTTC.

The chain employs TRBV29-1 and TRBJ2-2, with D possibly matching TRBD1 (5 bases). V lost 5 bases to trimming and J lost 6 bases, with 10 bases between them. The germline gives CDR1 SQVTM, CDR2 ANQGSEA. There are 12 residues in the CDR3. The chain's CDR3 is CSVQGTSGELFF. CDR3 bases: TGCAGCGTTCAGGGAACCTCCGGGGAGCTGTTTTTT.

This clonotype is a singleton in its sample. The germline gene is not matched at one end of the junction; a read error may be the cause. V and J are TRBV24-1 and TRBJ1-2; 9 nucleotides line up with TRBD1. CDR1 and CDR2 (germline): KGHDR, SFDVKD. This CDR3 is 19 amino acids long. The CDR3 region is CATSDTPRDRVLGCYDYTF. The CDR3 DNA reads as TGTGCCACCAGTGACACACCCCGGGACAGGGTCCTAGGGTGCTATGACTACACCTTC.

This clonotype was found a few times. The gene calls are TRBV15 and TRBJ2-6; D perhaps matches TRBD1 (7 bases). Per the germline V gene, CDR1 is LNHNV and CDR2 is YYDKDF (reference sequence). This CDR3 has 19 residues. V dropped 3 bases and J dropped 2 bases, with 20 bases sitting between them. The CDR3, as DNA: TGTGCCACCAGCAGGGGTCCACAGGGGACTTTGACTGGGGCCAACGTCCTGACTTTC. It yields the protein CATSRGPQGTLTGANVLTF.

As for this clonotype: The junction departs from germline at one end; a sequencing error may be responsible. CDR3 coding DNA: TGCGCCAGCAGCCCTGGACTAGCGATCTCCTGCGAGCAGTACTTC. Protein product: CASSPGLAISCEQYF. The rearrangement links TRBV5-1 to TRBJ2-7; 9 bases match TRBD2. CDR3 length: 15 amino acids. From germline, CDR1 is SGHRS and CDR2 YFSETQ.

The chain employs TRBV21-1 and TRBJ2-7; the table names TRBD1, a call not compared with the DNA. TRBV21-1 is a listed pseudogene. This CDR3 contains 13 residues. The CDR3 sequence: CASSGTGVCEQYF. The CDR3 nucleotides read TGTGCCAGCAGCGGGACAGGGGTTTGCGAGCAGTACTTC.

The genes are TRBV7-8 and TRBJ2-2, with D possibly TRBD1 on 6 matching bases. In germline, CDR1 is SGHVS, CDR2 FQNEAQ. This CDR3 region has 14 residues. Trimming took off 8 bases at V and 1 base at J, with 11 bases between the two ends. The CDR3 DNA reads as TGTGCCAGCCCAGGACAGAGGAACACCGGGGAGCTGTTTTTT. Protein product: CASPGQRNTGELFF. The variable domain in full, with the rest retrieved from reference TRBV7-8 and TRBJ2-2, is GAGVSQSPRYKVAKRGQDVALRCDPISGHVSLFWYQQALGQGPEFLTYFQNEAQLDKSGLPSDRFFAERPEGSVSTLKIQRTQQEDSAVYLCASPGQRNTGELFFGEGSRLTVL.

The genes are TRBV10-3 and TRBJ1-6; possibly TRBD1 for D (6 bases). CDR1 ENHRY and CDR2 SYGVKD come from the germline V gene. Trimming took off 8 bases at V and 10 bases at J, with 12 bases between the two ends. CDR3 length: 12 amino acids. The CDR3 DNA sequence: TGTGCCATCGCCAGAGGGGGGTCACCCCTCCACTTT. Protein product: CAIARGGSPLHF.

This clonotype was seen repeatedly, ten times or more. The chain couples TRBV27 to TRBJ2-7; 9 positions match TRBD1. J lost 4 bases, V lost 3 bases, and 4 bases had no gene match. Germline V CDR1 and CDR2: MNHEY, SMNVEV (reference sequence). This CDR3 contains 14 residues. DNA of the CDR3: TGTGCCAGCAGTTTGACAGGGGGTCTGTACGAGCAGTACTTC. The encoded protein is CASSLTGGLYEQYF.

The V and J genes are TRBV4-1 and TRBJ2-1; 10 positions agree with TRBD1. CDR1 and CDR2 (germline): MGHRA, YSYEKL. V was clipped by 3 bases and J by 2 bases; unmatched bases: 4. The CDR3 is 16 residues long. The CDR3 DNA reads TGCGCCAGCAGCCAGGGGACAGGGGCGGCCTACAATGAGCAGTTCTTC. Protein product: CASSQGTGAAYNEQFF.

Here the CDR3 reads CASSLNRDRRHQSIYEQYF. The CDR3 DNA follows: TGTGCCAGCAGCTTGAACCGGGACAGGCGCCATCAAAGTATCTACGAGCAGTACTTC. The V and J genes are TRBV5-6 and TRBJ2-7; TRBD1 agrees at 8 bases. The ends lost 1 base at V and 3 bases at J; junction bases unmatched: 18. The germline CDR1 and CDR2 sequences are SGHDT and YYEEEE. The CDR3 loop spans 19 amino acids.

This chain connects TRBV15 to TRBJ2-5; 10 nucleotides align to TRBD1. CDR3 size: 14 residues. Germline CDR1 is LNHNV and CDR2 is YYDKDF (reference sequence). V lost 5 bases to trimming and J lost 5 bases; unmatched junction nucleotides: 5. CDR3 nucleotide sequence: TGTGCCACCAGCGGGGGGACAGGGGACGAGACCCAGTACTTC. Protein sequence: CATSGGTGDETQYF.

The CDR3 sequence is CASSPSGRARAQYF. The CDR3 bases are TGTGCCAGCAGTCCCTCGGGCAGAGCACGGGCCCAGTACTTC. This rearrangement joins TRBV6-5 to TRBJ2-5; D call uncertain. There are 14 residues in the CDR3. V lost 5 bases, J lost 9 bases, and 19 bases lay in between. CDR1 is MNHEY and CDR2 is SVGAGI in the germline V gene.

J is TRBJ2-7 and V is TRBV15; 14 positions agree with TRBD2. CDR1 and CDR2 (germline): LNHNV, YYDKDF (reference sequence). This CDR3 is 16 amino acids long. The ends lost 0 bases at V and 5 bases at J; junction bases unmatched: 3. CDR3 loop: CATSRDRTSGRNEQYF. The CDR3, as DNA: TGTGCCACCAGCAGAGACAGGACTAGCGGGAGGAACGAGCAGTACTTC.

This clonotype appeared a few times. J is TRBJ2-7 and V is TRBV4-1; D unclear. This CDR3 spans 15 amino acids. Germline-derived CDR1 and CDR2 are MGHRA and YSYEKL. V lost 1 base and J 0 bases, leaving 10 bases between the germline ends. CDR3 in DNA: TGCGCCAGCAGCCAAGGTCTTGGCCTCTCCTACGAGCAGTACTTC. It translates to CASSQGLGLSYEQYF.

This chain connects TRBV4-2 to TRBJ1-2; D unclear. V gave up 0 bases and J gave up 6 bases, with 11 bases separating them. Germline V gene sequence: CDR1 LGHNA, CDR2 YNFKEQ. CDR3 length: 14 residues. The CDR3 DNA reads TGTGCCAGCAGCCAAGATCTCCGAGTGAATGGCTACACCTTC. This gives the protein CASSQDLRVNGYTF.

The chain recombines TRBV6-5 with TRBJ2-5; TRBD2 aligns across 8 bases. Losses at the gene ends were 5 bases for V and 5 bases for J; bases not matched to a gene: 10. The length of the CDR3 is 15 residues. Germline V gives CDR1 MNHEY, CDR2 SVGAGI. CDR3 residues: CASSTGTRGGETQYF. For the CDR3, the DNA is TGTGCCAGCAGTACCGGGACTAGAGGTGGCGAGACCCAGTACTTC.

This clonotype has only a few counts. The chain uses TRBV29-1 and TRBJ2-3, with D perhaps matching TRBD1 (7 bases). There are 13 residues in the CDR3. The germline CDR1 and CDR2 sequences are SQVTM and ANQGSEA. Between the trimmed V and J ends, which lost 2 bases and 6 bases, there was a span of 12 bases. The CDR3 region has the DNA TGCAGCGTTGAACAGGGGGGATCGGATACGCAGTATTTT. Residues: CSVEQGGSDTQYF.

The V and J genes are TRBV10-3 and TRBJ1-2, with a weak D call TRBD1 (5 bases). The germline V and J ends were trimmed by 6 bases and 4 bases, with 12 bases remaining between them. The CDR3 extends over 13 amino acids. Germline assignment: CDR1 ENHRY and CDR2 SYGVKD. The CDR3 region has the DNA TGTGCCATCAGGAAGACAGAGGCCTATGGCTACACCTTC. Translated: CAIRKTEAYGYTF.

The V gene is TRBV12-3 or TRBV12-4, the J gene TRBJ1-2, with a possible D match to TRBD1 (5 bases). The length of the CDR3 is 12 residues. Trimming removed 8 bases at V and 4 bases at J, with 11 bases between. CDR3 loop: CASRSGIYGYTF. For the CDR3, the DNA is TGTGCCAGCCGATCAGGGATCTATGGCTACACCTTC.

The CDR3 reads CASGSKGSSLYNEQFF. In DNA, the CDR3 is TGTGCTAGTGGTTCCAAGGGCTCTTCATTATACAATGAGCAGTTCTTC. The chain has TRBV12-5 and TRBJ2-1, with D unclear. V dropped 4 bases and J dropped 4 bases, with 17 bases sitting between them. The CDR3 contains 16 residues. Germline V gene lookup returns CDR1 LGHNT and CDR2 FRNRAP.

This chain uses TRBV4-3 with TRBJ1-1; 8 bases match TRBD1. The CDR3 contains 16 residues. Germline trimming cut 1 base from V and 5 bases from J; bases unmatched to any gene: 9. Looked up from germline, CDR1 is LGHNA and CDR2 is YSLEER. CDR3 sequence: CASSQVYGQGRTEAFF. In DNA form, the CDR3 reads TGCGCCAGCAGCCAAGTGTACGGACAGGGCAGGACTGAAGCTTTCTTT.